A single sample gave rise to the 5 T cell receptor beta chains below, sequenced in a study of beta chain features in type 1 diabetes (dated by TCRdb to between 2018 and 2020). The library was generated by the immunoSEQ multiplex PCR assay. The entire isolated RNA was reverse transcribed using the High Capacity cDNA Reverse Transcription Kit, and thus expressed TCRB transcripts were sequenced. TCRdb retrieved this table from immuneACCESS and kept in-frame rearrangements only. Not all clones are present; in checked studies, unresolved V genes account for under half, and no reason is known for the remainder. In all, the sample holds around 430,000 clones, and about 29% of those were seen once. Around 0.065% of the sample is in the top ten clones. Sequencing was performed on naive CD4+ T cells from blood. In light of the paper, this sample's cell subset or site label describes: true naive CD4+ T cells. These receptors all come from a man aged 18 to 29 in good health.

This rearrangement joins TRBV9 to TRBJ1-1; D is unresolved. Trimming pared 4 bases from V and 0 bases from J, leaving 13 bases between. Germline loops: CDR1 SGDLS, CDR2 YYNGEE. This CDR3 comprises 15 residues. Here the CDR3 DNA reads TGTGCCAGCAGCCTCCAGCCTACGGTGAACACTGAAGCTTTCTTT. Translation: CASSLQPTVNTEAFF.

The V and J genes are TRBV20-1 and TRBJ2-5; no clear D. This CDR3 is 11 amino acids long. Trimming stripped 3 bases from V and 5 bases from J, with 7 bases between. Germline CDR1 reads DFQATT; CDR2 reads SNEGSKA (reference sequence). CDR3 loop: CSASKGETQYF. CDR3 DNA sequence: TGCAGTGCTAGTAAGGGCGAGACCCAGTACTTC.

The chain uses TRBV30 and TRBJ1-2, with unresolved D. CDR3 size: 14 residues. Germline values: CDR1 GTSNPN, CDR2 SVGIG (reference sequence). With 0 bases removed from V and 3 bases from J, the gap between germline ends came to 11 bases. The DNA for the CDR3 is TGTGCCTGGAGTGTAACAGACTCCCACTATGGCTACACCTTC. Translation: CAWSVTDSHYGYTF.

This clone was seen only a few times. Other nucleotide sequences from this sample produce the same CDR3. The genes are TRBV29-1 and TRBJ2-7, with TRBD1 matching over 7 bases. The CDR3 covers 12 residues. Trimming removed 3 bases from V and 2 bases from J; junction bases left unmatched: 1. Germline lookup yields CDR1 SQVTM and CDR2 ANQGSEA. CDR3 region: CSVETGPYEQYF. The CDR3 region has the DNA TGCAGCGTTGAGACAGGGCCCTACGAGCAGTACTTC.

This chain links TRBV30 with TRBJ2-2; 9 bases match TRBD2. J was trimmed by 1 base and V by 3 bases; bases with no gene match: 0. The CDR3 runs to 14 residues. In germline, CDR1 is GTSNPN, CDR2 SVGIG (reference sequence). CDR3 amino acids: CAWRLAGNTGELFF. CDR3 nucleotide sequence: TGTGCCTGGAGACTAGCGGGGAACACCGGGGAGCTGTTTTTT. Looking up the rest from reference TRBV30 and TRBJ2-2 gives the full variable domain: SQTIHQWPATLVQPVGSPLSLECTVEGTSNPNLYWYRQAAGRGLQLLFYSVGIGQISSEVPQNLSASRPQDRQFILSSKKLLLSDSGFYLCAWRLAGNTGELFFGEGSRLTVL.